The clone carrying this TCR beta chain was observed a handful of times. Its matching antigen is unknown. TCRdb ran MiXCR on the PCR reads and lists one entry per CDR3 protein. The data show approximately 680,000 distinct CDR3 sequences, 25% seen once. The germline V gene encodes CDR1 LNHNV and CDR2 YYDKDF (reference sequence). This CDR3 comprises 14 residues. Trimming shortened V by 0 bases and J by 1 base, and 4 bases separated the two germline ends. This sample is drawn from a study of molecular identifiers for immune sequencing clone quantification. Points from the study as a whole: Single-cell amounts of spiked Jurkat TCR RNA were reportedly detectable among roughly 950,000 naive cells.

This clonotype originated in a human donor in good health. Some libraries in this study had Jurkat cell RNA spiked in. The sequenced sample was naive CD8+ T cells from blood, with Jurkat cell RNA spiked in. The subset is: FACS-sorted CD8+CD4-CCR7+CD45RA+ naive T cells. The chain carries TRBV15 and TRBJ1-5; the D is unclear. CDR3 protein: CATSRELSNQPQHF. CDR3 sequence (DNA): TGTGCCACCAGCAGAGAGTTGAGCAATCAGCCCCAGCATTTT.